The 9 T cell receptor beta chains reported below all come from one sample, sequenced in a study of molecular identifiers for immune sequencing clone quantification. TCRdb independently ran MiXCR on the PCR reads; one entry per CDR3 protein. This sample has hundreds of thousands of distinct CDR3 sequences, with about a fifth found just once. Sequencing input: naive CD8+ T cells from blood, with Jurkat cell RNA spiked in. Regarding subset: FACS-sorted CD8+CD4-CCR7+CD45RA+ naive T cells. The receptors here all came from a human donor in good health. Some libraries in this study had Jurkat cell RNA spiked in.

This clonotype was seen ten or more times. The genes are TRBV25-1 and TRBJ2-5, with D hard to call. Trimming took off 0 bases at V and 3 bases at J, with 11 bases between the two ends. The CDR3 totals 15 residues. Germline values: CDR1 MGHDK, CDR2 SYGVNS. This CDR3 is CASSEYDNVEETQYF. The CDR3, as DNA: TGTGCCAGCAGTGAATATGACAACGTGGAAGAGACCCAGTACTTC.

About this clonotype: A much bigger clone sits one base away, suggesting this may be a read error. The rearrangement links TRBV20-1 to TRBJ2-7; TRBD2 matches at 7 bases. CDR3 size: 15 residues. Trimming cost V 8 bases and J 6 bases; bases outside gene matches: 19. CDR1 is DFQATT, CDR2 SNEGSKA, per germline (reference sequence). CDR3 sequence reads: CSSGRGLGSFCEQYF. CDR3 bases: TGCAGTTCAGGGAGGGGACTGGGATCGTTCTGCGAGCAGTACTTC.

This clonotype has a count of ten or more. V is TRBV9 and J is TRBJ2-3; the match to TRBD2 covers 7 bases. The V segment lost 3 bases and the J segment 3 bases; nucleotides outside the gene matches: 19. Germline-derived CDR1 and CDR2 are SGDLS and YYNGEE. This CDR3 is built from 19 residues. The CDR3 DNA is TGTGCCAGCAGCGGAGGATCTCCGGGGTGGCGGGGGAGAACAGATACGCAGTATTTT. This translates into CASSGGSPGWRGRTDTQYF.

This clonotype was found many times. J is TRBJ2-7 and V is TRBV28; D ambiguous. The CDR3 runs to 13 residues. Germline loops: CDR1 MDHEN, CDR2 SYDVKM. Trimming took 9 bases from V and 5 from J, leaving 17 bases between them. In DNA form, the CDR3 reads TGTGCCAGTCACCCCGGAAATATCCACGAGCAGTACTTC. Protein product: CASHPGNIHEQYF.

This clonotype was seen repeatedly, ten times or more. V gene TRBV14 combines with J gene TRBJ2-7; D is uncertain. The germline V gene has CDR1 SGHDN and CDR2 FVKESK. The ends were cut back, 4 bases at V and 1 base at J, with 8 bases in the middle. The CDR3 has 13 residues. CDR3 amino acids: CASSLTFSYEQYF. CDR3 bases: TGTGCCAGCAGCCTGACTTTTTCCTACGAGCAGTACTTC.

This clonotype was seen only a few times. At one of its ends the junction is not consistent with the germline gene, which may arise from a read error. CDR3: CAGSLGGQGANEQYF. As DNA, the CDR3 is TGTGCCGGCAGTTTGGGTGGACAGGGGGCGAACGAGCAGTACTTC. The genes are TRBV27 and TRBJ2-7; 11 positions match TRBD1. The CDR3 extends over 15 amino acids. Per germline, CDR1 MNHEY and CDR2 SMNVEV (reference sequence).

This clonotype has ten or more counts. The CDR3, as DNA: TGTGCCAGCAGCCCGGGGGGATCCTACGAGCAGTACTTC. Protein product: CASSPGGSYEQYF. V and J are TRBV28 and TRBJ2-7; TRBD2 matches at 7 bases. The J segment lost 1 base and the V segment lost 6 bases, leaving 3 bases of the junction unmatched. Germline V gene sequence: CDR1 MDHEN, CDR2 SYDVKM. This CDR3 is built from 13 residues. The full variable domain, completed using reference TRBV28 and TRBJ2-7, is DVKVTQSSRYLVKRTGEKVFLECVQDMDHENMFWYRQDPGLGLRLIYFSYDVKMKEKGDIPEGYSVSREKKERFSLILESASTNQTSMYLCASSPGGSYEQYFGPGTRLTVT.

This clonotype has more than one count but fewer than ten. The junction shows a germline mismatch at one end, possibly a read error. The rearrangement uses TRBV20-1 and TRBJ2-3; 10 bases map to TRBD2. This CDR3 contains 15 residues. The germline gives CDR1 DFQATT, CDR2 SNEGSKA (reference sequence). Written as DNA, the CDR3 is TGCAGTGCTACGAGGACTAGCGGTAGCACAGATATGCAGTATTTT. This sequence encodes CSATRTSGSTDMQYF.

This clonotype was counted ten times or more. V gene TRBV12-3 or TRBV12-4 combines with J gene TRBJ2-6; D gene uncertain. The CDR3 is made up of 13 amino acids. V was cut by 3 bases and J by 4 bases, with 4 bases left in between. CDR3 region: CASSLEGANVLTF. CDR3 DNA sequence: TGTGCCAGCAGTTTGGAGGGGGCCAACGTCCTGACTTTC.